This T cell receptor beta chain was recorded in a study of T cell responses to AZD1222 COVID-19 vaccine. Repertoires were generated with immunoSEQ multiplex PCR, while TCRdb's copy carries only in-frame clones and drops some. The table shows some 120,000 clones, with over 75% occurring only once. This CDR3 is 14 amino acids long. Germline V gene sequence: CDR1 LGHNA, CDR2 YNFKEQ. Trimming removed 3 bases from V and 8 bases from J, with 16 bases in between. The sequence was collected from an adult in good health. The gene calls are TRBV4-2 and TRBJ1-2; TRBD1 is a possible D gene (5 bases). The input for sequencing was peripheral blood, taken on day 0 of AZD1222 vaccination. The DNA of the CDR3 is TGTGCCAGCAGCCATACCTTGGGGGGGGACGGCTACACCTTC. It specifies CASSHTLGGDGYTF.